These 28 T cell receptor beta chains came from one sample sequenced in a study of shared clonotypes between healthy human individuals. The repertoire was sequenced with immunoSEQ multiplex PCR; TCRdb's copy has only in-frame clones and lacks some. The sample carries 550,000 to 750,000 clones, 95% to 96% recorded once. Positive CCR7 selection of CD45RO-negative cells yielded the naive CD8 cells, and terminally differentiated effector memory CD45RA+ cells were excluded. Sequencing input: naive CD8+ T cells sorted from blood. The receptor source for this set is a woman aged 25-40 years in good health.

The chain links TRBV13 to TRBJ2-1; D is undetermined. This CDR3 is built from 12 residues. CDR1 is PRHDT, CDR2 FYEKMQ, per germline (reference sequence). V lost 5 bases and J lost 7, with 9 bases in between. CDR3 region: CASSETRNEQFF. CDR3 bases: TGTGCCAGCAGCGAAACTCGGAATGAGCAGTTCTTC.

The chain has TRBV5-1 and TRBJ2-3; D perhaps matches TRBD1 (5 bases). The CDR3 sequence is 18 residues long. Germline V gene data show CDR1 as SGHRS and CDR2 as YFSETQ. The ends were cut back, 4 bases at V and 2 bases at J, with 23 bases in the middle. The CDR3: CASSPDPSDRANTDTQYF. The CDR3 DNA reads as TGCGCCAGCAGCCCCGACCCTTCCGACAGAGCGAACACAGATACGCAGTATTTT.

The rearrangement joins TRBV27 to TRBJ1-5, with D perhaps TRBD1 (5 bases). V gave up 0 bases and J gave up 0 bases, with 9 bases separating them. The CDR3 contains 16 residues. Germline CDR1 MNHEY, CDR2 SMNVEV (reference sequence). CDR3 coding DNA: TGTGCCAGCAGTTTATCTCCAGGGAGTAGCAATCAGCCCCAGCATTTT. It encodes CASSLSPGSSNQPQHF.

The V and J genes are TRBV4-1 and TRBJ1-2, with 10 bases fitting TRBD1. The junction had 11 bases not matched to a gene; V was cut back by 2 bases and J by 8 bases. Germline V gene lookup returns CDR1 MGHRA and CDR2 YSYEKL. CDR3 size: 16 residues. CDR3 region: CASSQSPWTGGRGYTF. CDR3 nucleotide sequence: TGCGCCAGCAGCCAATCGCCCTGGACAGGGGGTCGCGGCTACACCTTC.

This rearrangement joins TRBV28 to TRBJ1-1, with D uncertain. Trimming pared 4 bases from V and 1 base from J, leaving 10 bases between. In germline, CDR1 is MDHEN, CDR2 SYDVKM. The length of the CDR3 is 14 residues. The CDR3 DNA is TGTGCCAGCAGTTCGGGCAGAGAGAACACTGAAGCTTTCTTT. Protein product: CASSSGRENTEAFF.

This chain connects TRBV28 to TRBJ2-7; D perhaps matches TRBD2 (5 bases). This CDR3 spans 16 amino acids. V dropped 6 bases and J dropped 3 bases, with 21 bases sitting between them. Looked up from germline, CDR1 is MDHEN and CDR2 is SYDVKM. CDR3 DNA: TGTGCCAGCAGCCGAAACCCGCCGGACTCTTACTACGAGCAGTACTTC. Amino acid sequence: CASSRNPPDSYYEQYF.

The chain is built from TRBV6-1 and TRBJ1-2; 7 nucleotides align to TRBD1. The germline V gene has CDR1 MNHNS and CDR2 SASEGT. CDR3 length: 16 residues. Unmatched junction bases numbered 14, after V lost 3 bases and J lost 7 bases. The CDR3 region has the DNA TGTGCCAGCAGTGACGACAGGGAGGCCGAATATTTTGGCTACACCTTC. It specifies CASSDDREAEYFGYTF.

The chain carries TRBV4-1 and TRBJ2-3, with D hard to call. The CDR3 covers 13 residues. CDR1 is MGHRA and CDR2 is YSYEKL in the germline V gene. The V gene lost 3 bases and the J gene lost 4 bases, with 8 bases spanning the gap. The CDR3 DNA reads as TGCGCCAGCAGCCAGACGTGGGCAGATACGCAGTATTTT. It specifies CASSQTWADTQYF.

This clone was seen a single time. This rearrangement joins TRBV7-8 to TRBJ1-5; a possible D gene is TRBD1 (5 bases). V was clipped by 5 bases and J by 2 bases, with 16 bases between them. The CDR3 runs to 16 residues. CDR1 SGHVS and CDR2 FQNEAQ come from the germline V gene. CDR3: CASSPSGEMGNQPQHF. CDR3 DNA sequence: TGTGCCAGCAGCCCGTCGGGGGAGATGGGCAATCAGCCCCAGCATTTT. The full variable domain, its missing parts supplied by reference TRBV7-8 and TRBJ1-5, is GAGVSQSPRYKVAKRGQDVALRCDPISGHVSLFWYQQALGQGPEFLTYFQNEAQLDKSGLPSDRFFAERPEGSVSTLKIQRTQQEDSAVYLCASSPSGEMGNQPQHFGDGTRLSIL.

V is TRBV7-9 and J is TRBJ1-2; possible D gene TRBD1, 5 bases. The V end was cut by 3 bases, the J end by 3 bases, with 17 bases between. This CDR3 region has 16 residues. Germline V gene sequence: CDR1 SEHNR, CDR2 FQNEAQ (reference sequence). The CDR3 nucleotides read TGTGCCAGCAGCTTGGGTTCCCGGGACGGATACTATGGCTACACCTTC. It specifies CASSLGSRDGYYGYTF.

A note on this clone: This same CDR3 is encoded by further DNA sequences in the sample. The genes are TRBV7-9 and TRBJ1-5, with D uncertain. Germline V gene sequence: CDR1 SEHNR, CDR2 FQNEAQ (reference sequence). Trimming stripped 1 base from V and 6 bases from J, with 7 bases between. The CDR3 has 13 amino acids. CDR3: CASSLGGSQPQHF. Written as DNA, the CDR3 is TGTGCCAGCAGCTTAGGGGGATCTCAGCCCCAGCATTTT.

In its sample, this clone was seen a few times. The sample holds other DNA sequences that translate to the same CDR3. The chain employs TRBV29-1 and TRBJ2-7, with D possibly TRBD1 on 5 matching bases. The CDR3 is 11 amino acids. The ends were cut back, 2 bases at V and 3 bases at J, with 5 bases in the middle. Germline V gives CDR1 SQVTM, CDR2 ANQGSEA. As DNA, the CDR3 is TGCAGCGTTGAAAGGGGCTACGAGCAGTACTTC. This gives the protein CSVERGYEQYF.

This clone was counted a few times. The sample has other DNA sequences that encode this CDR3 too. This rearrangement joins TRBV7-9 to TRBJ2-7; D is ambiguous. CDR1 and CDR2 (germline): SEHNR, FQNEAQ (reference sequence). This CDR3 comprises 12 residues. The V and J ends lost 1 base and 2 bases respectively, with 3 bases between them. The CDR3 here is CASSLVTYEQYF. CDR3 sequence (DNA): TGTGCCAGCAGCTTAGTTACCTACGAGCAGTACTTC.

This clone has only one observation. CDR3 residues: CASSPLGQRTSEAFF. The DNA of the CDR3 is TGTGCCAGCAGCCCCCTGGGACAGAGAACGAGTGAAGCTTTCTTT. The gene calls are TRBV7-9 and TRBJ1-1, with 7 bases lining up with TRBD1. Trimming cost V 5 bases and J 7 bases; bases outside gene matches: 13. Germline CDR1 is SEHNR and CDR2 is FQNEAQ (reference sequence). The CDR3 is made up of 15 amino acids.

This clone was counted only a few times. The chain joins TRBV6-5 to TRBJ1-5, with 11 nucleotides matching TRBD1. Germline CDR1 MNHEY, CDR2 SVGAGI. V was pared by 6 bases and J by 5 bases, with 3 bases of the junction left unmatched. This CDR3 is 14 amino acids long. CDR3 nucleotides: TGTGCCAGCAGACAGGGACAGGGGGATCAGCCCCAGCATTTT. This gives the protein CASRQGQGDQPQHF.

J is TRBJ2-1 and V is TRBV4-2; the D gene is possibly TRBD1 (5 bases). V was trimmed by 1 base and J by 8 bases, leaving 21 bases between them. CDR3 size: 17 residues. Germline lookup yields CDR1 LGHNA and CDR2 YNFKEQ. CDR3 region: CASSQGGQGLAIDEQFF. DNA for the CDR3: TGTGCCAGCAGCCAAGGAGGACAAGGGCTTGCCATCGATGAGCAGTTCTTC.

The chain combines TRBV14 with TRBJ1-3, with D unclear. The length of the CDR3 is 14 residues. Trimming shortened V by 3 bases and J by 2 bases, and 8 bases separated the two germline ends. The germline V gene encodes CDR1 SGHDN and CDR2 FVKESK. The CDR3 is CASSQGLAGNTIYF. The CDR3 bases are TGTGCCAGCAGCCAGGGTCTAGCTGGAAACACCATATATTTT. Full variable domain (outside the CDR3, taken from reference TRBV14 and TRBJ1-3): EAGVTQFPSHSVIEKGQTVTLRCDPISGHDNLYWYRRVMGKEIKFLLHFVKESKQDESGMPNNRFLAERTGGTYSTLKVQPAELEDSGVYFCASSQGLAGNTIYFGEGSWLTVV.

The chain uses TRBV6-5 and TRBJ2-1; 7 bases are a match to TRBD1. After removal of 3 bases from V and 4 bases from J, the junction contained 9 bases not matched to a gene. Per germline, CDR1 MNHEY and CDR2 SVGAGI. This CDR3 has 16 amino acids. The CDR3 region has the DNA TGTGCCAGCAGTTATCGCCAAACAGGGGCGTACAATGAGCAGTTCTTC. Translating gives CASSYRQTGAYNEQFF.

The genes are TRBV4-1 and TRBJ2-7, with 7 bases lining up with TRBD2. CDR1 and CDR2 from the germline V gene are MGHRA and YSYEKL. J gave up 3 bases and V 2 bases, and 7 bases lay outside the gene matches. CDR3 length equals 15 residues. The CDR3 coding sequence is TGCGCCAGCAGCCAAAAACTAGCGACATTCTACGAGCAGTACTTC. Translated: CASSQKLATFYEQYF.

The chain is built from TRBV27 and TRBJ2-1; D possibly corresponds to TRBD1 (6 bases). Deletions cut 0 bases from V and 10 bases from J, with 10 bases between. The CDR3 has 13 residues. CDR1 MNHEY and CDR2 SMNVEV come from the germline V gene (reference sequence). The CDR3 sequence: CASSLSRGLEQFF. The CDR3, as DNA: TGTGCCAGCAGTTTATCTAGGGGGTTAGAGCAGTTCTTC.

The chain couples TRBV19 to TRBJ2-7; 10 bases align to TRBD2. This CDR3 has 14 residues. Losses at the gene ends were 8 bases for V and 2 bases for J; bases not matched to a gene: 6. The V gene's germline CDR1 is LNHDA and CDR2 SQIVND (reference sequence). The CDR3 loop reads CASSSGRGAYEQYF. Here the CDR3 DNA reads TGTGCCAGTTCGAGCGGGAGGGGTGCCTACGAGCAGTACTTC.

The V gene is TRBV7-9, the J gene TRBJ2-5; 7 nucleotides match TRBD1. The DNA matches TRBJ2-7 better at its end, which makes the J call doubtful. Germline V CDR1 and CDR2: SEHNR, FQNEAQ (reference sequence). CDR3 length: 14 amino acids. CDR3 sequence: CASSPVGTVYEQYF. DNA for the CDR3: TGTGCCAGCAGCCCAGTCGGGACAGTATACGAGCAGTACTTC.

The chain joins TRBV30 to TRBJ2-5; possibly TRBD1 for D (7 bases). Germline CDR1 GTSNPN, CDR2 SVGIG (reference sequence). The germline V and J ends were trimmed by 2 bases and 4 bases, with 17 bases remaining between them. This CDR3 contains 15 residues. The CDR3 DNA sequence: TGTGCCTGGAGTTGGGCAGGGGGGTTCCCAGAGACCCAGTACTTC. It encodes CAWSWAGGFPETQYF.

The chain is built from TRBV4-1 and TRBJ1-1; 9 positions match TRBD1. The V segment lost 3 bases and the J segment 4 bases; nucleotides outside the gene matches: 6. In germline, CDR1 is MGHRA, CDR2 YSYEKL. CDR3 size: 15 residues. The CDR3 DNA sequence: TGCGCCAGCAGCCATCCCCTGACAGGGGGCACTGAAGCTTTCTTT. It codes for CASSHPLTGGTEAFF.

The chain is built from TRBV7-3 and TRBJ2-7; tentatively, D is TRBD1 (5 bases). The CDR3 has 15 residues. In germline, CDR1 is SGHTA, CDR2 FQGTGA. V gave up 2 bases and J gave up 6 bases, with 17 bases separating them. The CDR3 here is CASSLGRTSRAEQYF. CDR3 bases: TGTGCCAGCAGCTTAGGTCGGACATCCCGGGCCGAGCAGTACTTC.

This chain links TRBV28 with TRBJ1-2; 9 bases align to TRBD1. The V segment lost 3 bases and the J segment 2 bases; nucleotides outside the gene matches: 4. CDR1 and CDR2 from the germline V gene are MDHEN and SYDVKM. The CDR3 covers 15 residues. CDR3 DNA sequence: TGTGCCAGCAGTTTGACGGGGACAGGGAACTATGGCTACACCTTC. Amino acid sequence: CASSLTGTGNYGYTF.

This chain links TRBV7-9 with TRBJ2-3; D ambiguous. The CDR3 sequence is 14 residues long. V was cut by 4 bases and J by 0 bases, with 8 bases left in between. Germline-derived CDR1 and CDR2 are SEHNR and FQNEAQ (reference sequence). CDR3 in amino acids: CASSSPESTDTQYF. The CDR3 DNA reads TGTGCCAGCAGCTCACCCGAAAGCACAGATACGCAGTATTTT.

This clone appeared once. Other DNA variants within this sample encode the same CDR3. CDR3 bases: TGTGCCAGCAGCTTAGCGGGAAGCTCCTACAATGAGCAGTTCTTC. Protein product: CASSLAGSSYNEQFF. The gene calls are TRBV7-3 and TRBJ2-1; maybe TRBD2 (6 bases). V was cut by 2 bases and J by 0 bases, with 8 bases left in between. The CDR3 runs 15 residues. The germline CDR1 and CDR2 sequences are SGHTA and FQGTGA.